These 14 T cell receptor beta chains originate from one sample sequenced in a study of patients and donors after allogeneic stem cell transplantation. TCRdb re-called the RT-PCR reads with MiXCR, one entry per CDR3 protein. Counted here are 920,000 or so distinct CDR3 sequences, more than 15% occurring once; the ten biggest clones make up roughly 6%. The sequencing sample was made of blood, either unsorted or a sorted T cell fraction (not recorded which). Receptors originate from a human donor who was either an allogeneic HSCT recipient or a stem cell or donor lymphocyte infusion donor (not recorded which). It is not recorded whose cells these are; they may come from a transplant donor.

This rearrangement joins TRBV24-1 to TRBJ2-7, with D possibly being TRBD2 (6 bases). The CDR3 has 14 amino acids. Trimming shortened V by 2 bases and J by 2 bases, and 9 bases separated the two germline ends. Germline V gene lookup returns CDR1 KGHDR and CDR2 SFDVKD. The CDR3, as DNA: TGTGCCACCAGTGATTCGGGCGGGACCTACGAGCAGTACTTC. It specifies CATSDSGGTYEQYF.

The table lists this clonotype with many counts. This sequence joins TRBV20-1 and TRBJ2-1, with D possibly being TRBD1 (5 bases). The CDR3 is 12 amino acids. CDR1 DFQATT and CDR2 SNEGSKA come from the germline V gene (reference sequence). V lost 3 bases to trimming and J lost 6 bases, with 9 bases between them. This chain's CDR3 is CSASQGGNEQFF. In DNA, the CDR3 is TGCAGTGCTAGTCAGGGCGGCAATGAGCAGTTCTTC.

This clonotype was seen a few times. The J gene is TRBJ2-7, the V gene TRBV24-1; 7 bases are shared with TRBD1. J was trimmed by 0 bases and V by 3 bases; bases with no gene match: 1. CDR3 length: 14 residues. Germline V CDR1 and CDR2: KGHDR, SFDVKD. The DNA for the CDR3 is TGTGCCACCAGTGATCGGACAGGCTCCTACGAGCAGTACTTC. Protein sequence: CATSDRTGSYEQYF.

This clonotype appeared a few times. V and J are TRBV20-1 and TRBJ2-5; D may correspond to TRBD1 or TRBD2 (5 bases each). This CDR3 comprises 15 residues. Trimming shortened V by 4 bases and J by 5 bases, and 20 bases separated the two germline ends. The V gene's germline CDR1 is DFQATT and CDR2 SNEGSKA (reference sequence). The CDR3 DNA follows: TGCAGTGCTACTCGGGACGGATTCACGGGGGAGACCCAGTACTTC. It yields the protein CSATRDGFTGETQYF.

The gene calls are TRBV6-5 and TRBJ2-1; tentatively, D is TRBD1 or TRBD2 (7 bases each). The V and J ends lost 1 base and 5 bases respectively, with 12 bases between them. Germline values: CDR1 MNHEY, CDR2 SVGAGI. The CDR3 runs to 15 residues. The CDR3 sequence: CASSYWAGGDNEQFF. In DNA form, the CDR3 reads TGTGCCAGCAGTTACTGGGCAGGGGGGGACAATGAGCAGTTCTTC.

This clonotype was counted a few times. The gene calls are TRBV20-1 and TRBJ2-7; D not resolved. This CDR3 is 14 amino acids long. CDR1 and CDR2 from the germline V gene are DFQATT and SNEGSKA (reference sequence). Trimming removed 5 bases from V and 2 bases from J, with 16 bases in between. CDR3 in DNA: TGCAGTGCTGTGGACCCGGGCCAAACCTACGAGCAGTACTTC. Encoded protein: CSAVDPGQTYEQYF.

This clonotype turned up a few times. The V call is TRBV15, the J call TRBJ2-3; D is unresolved. The CDR3 is 16 residues long. Germline-derived CDR1 and CDR2 are LNHNV and YYDKDF (reference sequence). Trimming left V 1 base short and J 7 bases short, with 18 bases between. CDR3 region: CATSRGGLVVSYTQYF. Here the CDR3 DNA reads TGTGCCACCAGCAGAGGTGGGCTCGTGGTTTCCTATACGCAGTATTTT.

The rearrangement joins TRBV21-1 to TRBJ2-5; the table's TRBD1 call for D was not verified on the DNA. TRBV21-1 is given as a pseudogene. This CDR3 is 15 amino acids long. The CDR3: CASSKANRVVETQYF. Written as DNA, the CDR3 is TGTGCCAGCAGCAAAGCCAACAGGGTGGTGGAGACCCAGTACTTC.

This clonotype was picked up one time. The V gene is TRBV6-5, the J gene TRBJ2-7; TRBD2 aligns across 9 bases. The CDR3 runs to 16 residues. The germline gives CDR1 MNHEY, CDR2 SVGAGI. The trim removed 4 bases at V and 6 bases at J, leaving 13 bases unmatched. CDR3 residues: CASSSPVASGRFEQYF. CDR3 DNA sequence: TGTGCCAGCAGTTCCCCAGTCGCCAGCGGGAGGTTCGAGCAGTACTTC.

J is TRBJ2-3 and V is TRBV2; 15 bases match TRBD2. This CDR3 spans 19 amino acids. The V and J ends lost 3 bases and 2 bases, in that order; junction bases with no gene match: 9. CDR1 is SNHLY and CDR2 is FYNNEI in the germline V gene. The CDR3 nucleotides read TGTGCCAGCAGTGACCTGGGACTAGCGGGAGGTCCCCCCACAGATACGCAGTATTTT. The encoded protein is CASSDLGLAGGPPTDTQYF.

This clonotype came up many times. The V and J genes are TRBV10-3 and TRBJ1-1; D not certain. This CDR3 region has 15 residues. Looked up from germline, CDR1 is ENHRY and CDR2 is SYGVKD. Trimming pared 3 bases from V and 0 bases from J, leaving 11 bases between. Written as DNA, the CDR3 is TGTGCCATCAGTGACCCCACGGCGATGAACACTGAAGCTTTCTTT. Translation gives CAISDPTAMNTEAFF.

This rearrangement joins TRBV11-2 to TRBJ2-1; 9 bases agree with TRBD2. J gave up 5 bases and V 5 bases, and 19 bases lay outside the gene matches. The length of the CDR3 is 19 residues. From germline, CDR1 is SGHAT and CDR2 FQNNGV. For the CDR3, the DNA is TGTGCCAGCAGCCAAACAGGGTGGCGGGAGGGATCGTTGAACAATGAGCAGTTCTTC. Encoded protein: CASSQTGWREGSLNNEQFF. Full variable domain (rest looked up from reference TRBV11-2 and TRBJ2-1): EAGVAQSPRYKIIEKRQSVAFWCNPISGHATLYWYQQILGQGPKLLIQFQNNGVVDDSQLPKDRFSAERLKGVDSTLKIQPAKLEDSAVYLCASSQTGWREGSLNNEQFFGPGTRLTVL.

The gene calls are TRBV4-3 and TRBJ2-1; 8 bases align to TRBD2. V lost 1 base and J lost 9; bases outside the gene matches: 14. This CDR3 contains 17 residues. Germline-derived CDR1 and CDR2 are LGHNA and YSLEER. This chain's CDR3 is CASSQVPAGDLAGEQFF. In nucleotides, the CDR3 is TGCGCCAGCAGCCAAGTACCAGCGGGGGACCTGGCCGGTGAGCAGTTCTTC.

V is TRBV6-5 and J is TRBJ2-7; D is uncertain. Germline lookup yields CDR1 MNHEY and CDR2 SVGAGI. V was pared by 0 bases and J by 2 bases, with 8 bases between. CDR3 length: 14 amino acids. CDR3 amino acids: CASSYSLSAYEQYF. In DNA form, the CDR3 reads TGTGCCAGCAGTTACTCGCTCTCAGCCTACGAGCAGTACTTC.